This TCR beta chain was obtained from a study of PD-L1 blockade in urothelial cancer. Sequencing was performed with immunoSEQ multiplex PCR; in TCRdb, only in-frame clones are kept and a portion is missing. In the table there are about 72,000 clones, approximately 86% of which are singletons. With V trimmed by 1 base and J by 2 bases, 5 bases remained unmatched. The CDR3 spans 15 residues. The germline V gene has CDR1 SGHVS and CDR2 FQNEAQ. Time point in this sample: pretreatment peripheral blood. J is TRBJ2-7 and V is TRBV7-8; TRBD1 matches 7 bases. This specimen consisted of PBMCs, obtained around atezolizumab (anti-PD-L1) treatment. The sequence was collected from a man aged 55 to 70 with urothelial cancer. The CDR3 DNA sequence: TGTGCCAGCAGCTTAGACAGGGACAGAACCTACGAGCAGTACTTC. It yields the protein CASSLDRDRTYEQYF.